Below, one T cell receptor (beta chain) is given with its context. Its specificity is not known. This record comes from a study of PD-L1 blockade in urothelial cancer. Study background: The median T cell count in blood samples was around 150,000. General study points: Clones that were tumor-associated expanded more in the blood of durable-benefit patients at 3 weeks.

Assay used: immunoSEQ multiplex PCR; TCRdb lists only in-frame clones, some missing. The repertoire holds more than 95,000 clones, with roughly 82% as singletons. Time point given: peripheral blood 6 weeks after treatment start. It was locally advanced or metastatic urothelial carcinoma that patients had. Here the sequenced sample was PBMCs, taken around atezolizumab (anti-PD-L1) treatment. This sequence was found in a man between 45 and 60 years old with urothelial cancer.

The CDR3 protein is CASSRRSRRGENTGELFF. CDR3 nucleotide sequence: TGTGCCAGCAGCCGCCGAAGCCGGAGGGGCGAGAACACCGGGGAGCTGTTTTTT. The chain combines TRBV5-5 with TRBJ2-2; tentative D call: TRBD2 (6 bases). CDR1 and CDR2 from the germline V gene are SGHKS and YYEKEE (reference sequence). Trimming stripped 4 bases from V and 1 base from J, with 20 bases between. CDR3 length: 18 amino acids.